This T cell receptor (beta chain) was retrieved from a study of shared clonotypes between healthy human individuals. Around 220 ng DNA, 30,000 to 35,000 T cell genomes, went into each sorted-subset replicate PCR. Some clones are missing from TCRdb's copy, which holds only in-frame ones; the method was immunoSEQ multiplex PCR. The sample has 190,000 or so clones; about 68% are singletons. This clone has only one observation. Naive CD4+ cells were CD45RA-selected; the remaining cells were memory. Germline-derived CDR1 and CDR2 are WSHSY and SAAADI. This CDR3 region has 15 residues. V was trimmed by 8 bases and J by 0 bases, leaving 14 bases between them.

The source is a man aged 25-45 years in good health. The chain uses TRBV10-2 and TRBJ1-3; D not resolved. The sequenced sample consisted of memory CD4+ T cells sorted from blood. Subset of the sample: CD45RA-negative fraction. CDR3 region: CASGRDIFSGNTIYF. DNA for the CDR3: TGCGCCAGCGGCCGAGACATCTTCTCTGGAAACACCATATATTTT.